This record looks at one T cell receptor (beta chain) sequence and its context. Its antigen is unknown. The data were obtained in a study of T cells expressing NK-cell markers. On the study more broadly: Source material for TCR beta repertoires consisted of sorted CD3+CD56+NKG2C+, CD3+CD56+NKG2C- and CD3+CD56-NKG2C+ T cells. Broader study findings: Dominant NKG2C+ clonotypes were found to form 1.0-7.0% of CD8+ T cells in over 5 donors. These clonotypes also led the CD3+CD56-NKG2C+ fraction in a few donors.

UMIs were included in TCR beta cDNA generated by 5'RACE template switching. TCRdb reprocessed the 5' RACE reads, keeping one entry per CDR3 protein, no DNA. The sample's table shows some 300,000 distinct CDR3 sequences. CDR1 and CDR2 from the germline V gene are ENHRY and SYGVKD. This CDR3 is built from 11 residues. Sequencing was carried out using blood T cells: a sorted CD56 or NKG2C T cell subset, CD4+ or CD8+ T cells, or bulk PBMC T cells (not recorded which). The V and J genes are TRBV10-3 and TRBJ2-5. This receptor was obtained from a man in his late teens or twenties in good health. CDR3 protein: CAIGWGETQYF.